The next 5 T cell receptor beta chains were all read from a single sample in a study of response to subunit inactivated influenza vaccine. TCRdb reanalysed the RT-PCR reads using MiXCR and keeps one entry per CDR3 protein. Of about 780,000 distinct CDR3 sequences detected, less than 20% appear once; the ten largest clones hold about 11%. Sample: PBMCs from blood, taken 4 to 6 days after vaccination. Receptor source: a man aged 50 or older who received an inactivated influenza vaccine.

This clonotype turned up a few times. The chain is built from TRBV24-1 and TRBJ2-3, with D possibly matching TRBD2 (6 bases). The V gene lost 1 base and the J gene lost 1 base, with 11 bases spanning the gap. The CDR3 spans 16 residues. CDR1 and CDR2 (germline): KGHDR, SFDVKD. CDR3 residues: CATSDLRRGGTDTQYF. The CDR3 DNA sequence: TGTGCCACCAGTGATTTACGCCGCGGGGGCACAGATACGCAGTATTTT.

A few counts support this clonotype. The chain has TRBV15 and TRBJ2-5, with TRBD1 as a possible D gene (6 bases). Trimming left V 7 bases short and J 1 base short, with 16 bases between. The CDR3 sequence is 15 residues long. CDR1 is LNHNV and CDR2 is YYDKDF in the germline V gene (reference sequence). CDR3 nucleotide sequence: TGTGCCACCAAATCGCGGGCAGGGGTCCAAGAGACCCAGTACTTC. It is translated as CATKSRAGVQETQYF.

The chain recombines TRBV11-2 with TRBJ2-2, with TRBD1 matching 9 bases. The germline V gene encodes CDR1 SGHAT and CDR2 FQNNGV. This CDR3 is built from 15 residues. V was pared by 5 bases and J by 6 bases, with 7 bases of the junction left unmatched. Written as DNA, the CDR3 is TGTGCCAGCAGCGTACAGGGGGCGCGAGCCGGGGAGCTGTTTTTT. It codes for CASSVQGARAGELFF.

The J gene is TRBJ2-1, the V gene TRBV5-1; 10 nucleotides align to TRBD1. Germline assignment: CDR1 SGHRS and CDR2 YFSETQ. The CDR3 is 16 amino acids. The junction had 4 bases not matched to a gene; V was cut back by 0 bases and J by 4 bases. CDR3 sequence reads: CASSLEGTGEYNEQFF. CDR3 coding DNA: TGCGCCAGCAGCTTGGAGGGGACAGGGGAATACAATGAGCAGTTCTTC.

In DNA form, the CDR3 reads TGTGCCATCAGTACAGGGTCGGGAGAGACCCAGTACTTC. Translating it yields CAISTGSGETQYF. The rearrangement uses TRBV10-3 and TRBJ2-5; D may be TRBD1 (6 bases). The CDR3 is 13 amino acids. Trimming left V 5 bases short and J 4 bases short, with 11 bases between. Germline V gene data show CDR1 as ENHRY and CDR2 as SYGVKD.